The 4 T cell receptor beta chains below all came from one sample that was sequenced in a study of blood T cells in healthy people across ages. Sample-barcoded 5' priming and a J-beta primer mix drove a second PCR of 7 to 11 cycles. MiXCR, applied by TCRdb to the 5' RACE reads, yields one record per CDR3 protein. The sample comprises 1.5 million to 2 million distinct CDR3 sequences, 28% of which are singletons, and 7% to 9% rests with the top ten. The sample comprised blood. These receptors came from a young woman in good health.

The chain combines TRBV20-1 with TRBJ1-1; 7 bases match TRBD1. The length of the CDR3 is 13 residues. V lost 5 bases and J lost 1; bases outside the gene matches: 4. CDR1 DFQATT and CDR2 SNEGSKA come from the germline V gene (reference sequence). CDR3 nucleotides: TGCAGTGCTTGGACAGGAAGGAACACTGAAGCTTTCTTT. Its protein product is CSAWTGRNTEAFF.

The V and J genes are TRBV5-5 and TRBJ2-1; D is ambiguous. This CDR3 region has 14 residues. Germline CDR1 and CDR2: SGHKS and YYEKEE (reference sequence). The V gene lost 0 bases and the J gene lost 8 bases, with 12 bases spanning the gap. In nucleotides, the CDR3 is TGTGCCAGCAGCTTGGGGAGAGTAAAAGATGAGCAGTTCTTC. Translated, it gives CASSLGRVKDEQFF.

The rearrangement uses TRBV2 and TRBJ2-2, with 7 bases fitting TRBD1. The CDR3 is 13 residues long. Trimming took 5 bases from V and 7 from J; bases not matched to a gene: 4. Germline V CDR1 and CDR2: SNHLY, FYNNEI. The CDR3 nucleotides are TGTGCCAGCAGTCCGACAGGGCGCGGGGAGCTGTTTTTT. Protein product: CASSPTGRGELFF.

This clonotype was detected a few times. The chain has TRBV24-1 and TRBJ2-1; D ambiguous. The CDR3 consists of 15 residues. The germline V gene encodes CDR1 KGHDR and CDR2 SFDVKD. V lost 4 bases and J lost 7, with 16 bases in between. DNA of the CDR3: TGTGCCACCAGTGAGTCCGGTGGTCTAGGAAATGAGCAGTTCTTC. Its protein product is CATSESGGLGNEQFF.